This T cell receptor (beta chain) was recorded in a study of CD8 T cells in ankylosing spondylitis. General study points: CD8+ by phenotype, disease-linked clones were relatively rare in peripheral blood.

Germline V gene data show CDR1 as SGHRS and CDR2 as YFSETQ. The CDR3 sequence is 15 residues long. V was shortened by 0 bases and J by 11 bases, with 18 bases between the two germline ends. This clonotype was counted a few times. Its matching antigen is unknown. Scientists made TCR beta libraries using quantitative 5'-RACE with molecular barcodes. TCRdb used MiXCR to reprocess the 5' RACE reads, holding one entry per CDR3 protein. Among fewer than 350,000 distinct CDR3 sequences listed, 11% were seen once. The specimen sequenced was blood, either unsorted or a sorted T cell fraction (not recorded which). This clonotype was sampled from a female donor with ankylosing spondylitis or in good health (not recorded which). The chain couples TRBV5-1 to TRBJ1-3, with D unresolved. Here the CDR3 DNA reads TGCGCCAGCAGCTTGGGCTCGACCCCTCCCACGCCCATATATTTT. As protein: CASSLGSTPPTPIYF.